The 14 T cell receptor beta chains below were found in one sample sequenced in a study of graft-versus-host responses after intestinal transplantation. Using immunoSEQ multiplex PCR, the repertoire was profiled, and TCRdb retains in-frame clones only, with some absent. The sample carries about 54,000 clones, under 95% recorded once. This specimen was PBMCs, taken approximately 97 weeks after intestinal transplant. The receptors here all came from a human patient who received an intestinal transplant, so some T cells may come from the graft donor.

This clone was seen a single time. The gene calls are TRBV9 and TRBJ1-1; TRBD1 aligns across 9 bases. Germline V gene sequence: CDR1 SGDLS, CDR2 YYNGEE. This CDR3 spans 16 amino acids. J gave up 4 bases and V 0 bases, and 7 bases lay outside the gene matches. Here the CDR3 DNA reads TGTGCCAGCAGCGTAGCTCCGGGACAGGGAAGCACTGAAGCTTTCTTT. Protein: CASSVAPGQGSTEAFF.

This clone occurred once. The V call is TRBV2, the J call TRBJ2-7; TRBD2 aligns across 10 bases. Germline V lookup: CDR1 SNHLY, CDR2 FYNNEI. The CDR3 consists of 19 residues. The junction had 19 bases not matched to a gene; V was cut back by 6 bases and J by 2 bases. The CDR3: CASREFAGTSDSPPYEQYF. The CDR3, as DNA: TGTGCCAGCAGGGAATTTGCCGGGACTAGCGACTCCCCTCCCTACGAGCAGTACTTC. Full variable domain (missing parts from reference TRBV2 and TRBJ2-7): EPEVTQTPSHQVTQMGQEVILRCVPISNHLYFYWYRQILGQKVEFLVSFYNNEISEKSEIFDDQFSVERPDGSNFTLKIRSTKLEDSAMYFCASREFAGTSDSPPYEQYFGPGTRLTVT.

The chain joins TRBV6-1 to TRBJ1-1, with no clear D. V was pared by 5 bases and J by 4 bases, with 14 bases between. Germline V gene lookup returns CDR1 MNHNS and CDR2 SASEGT. The CDR3 loop spans 14 amino acids. The CDR3 is CASSSIFTSTEAFF. The CDR3 region has the DNA TGTGCCAGCAGTTCAATTTTTACGAGCACTGAAGCTTTCTTT.

This clone was observed once. J is TRBJ1-5 and V is TRBV11-3; D possibly corresponds to TRBD1 (5 bases). The V end lost 4 bases, the J end lost 1 base, and 14 bases lay between the germline ends. The CDR3 is 16 residues long. The germline gives CDR1 SGHNT, CDR2 YENEEA. CDR3 amino acids: CASSSWDGRSNQPQHF. For the CDR3, the DNA is TGTGCCAGCAGCTCATGGGACGGCAGGAGCAATCAGCCCCAGCATTTT.

The V gene is TRBV18, the J gene TRBJ1-2, with D possibly being TRBD1 (6 bases). V lost 3 bases and J 6 bases, leaving 17 bases between the germline ends. The CDR3 runs to 15 residues. The V gene's germline CDR1 is KGHSH and CDR2 LQKENI. The CDR3: CASSPTLGQQNGYTF. The CDR3 DNA follows: TGTGCCAGCTCACCGACCCTTGGACAGCAGAATGGCTACACCTTC.

V is TRBV4-1 and J is TRBJ2-1; 8 nucleotides align to TRBD2. CDR1 MGHRA and CDR2 YSYEKL come from the germline V gene. CDR3 size: 15 residues. V was pared by 4 bases and J by 8 bases, with 10 bases of the junction left unmatched. The DNA for the CDR3 is TGCGCCAGCAGCCTTCTGACGGGGGGGTCCGATGAGCAGTTCTTC. Translated: CASSLLTGGSDEQFF.

The chain couples TRBV6-1 to TRBJ1-6; weak D call: TRBD1 (6 bases). Germline V gene data show CDR1 as MNHNS and CDR2 as SASEGT. V was cut by 6 bases and J by 8 bases, with 14 bases left in between. The CDR3 totals 14 residues. CDR3 bases: TGTGCCAGCAGCCGGACAGCGGCGGATTCACCCCTCCACTTT. It yields the protein CASSRTAADSPLHF.

V usage is TRBV5-1 and J usage is TRBJ2-7; D ambiguous. The CDR3 contains 14 residues. CDR1 SGHRS and CDR2 YFSETQ come from the germline V gene. The ends were cut back, 0 bases at V and 2 bases at J, with 9 bases in the middle. The CDR3 loop reads CASSLDSGTYEQYF. The CDR3 bases are TGCGCCAGCAGCTTGGATTCCGGTACCTACGAGCAGTACTTC.

This chain joins TRBV6-6 and TRBJ2-7; the D is unclear. V dropped 0 bases and J dropped 1 base, with 10 bases sitting between them. This CDR3 is 15 amino acids long. Germline-derived CDR1 and CDR2 are MNHNY and SVGAGI (reference sequence). The CDR3 here is CASSYSRTLSYEQYF. The CDR3 coding sequence is TGTGCCAGCAGTTACTCCCGGACGTTATCCTACGAGCAGTACTTC.

The V and J genes are TRBV7-9 and TRBJ2-3, with 8 bases matching TRBD1. V was clipped by 5 bases and J by 11 bases; unmatched bases: 9. The CDR3 runs 13 residues. Germline lookup yields CDR1 SEHNR and CDR2 FQNEAQ (reference sequence). The CDR3 region is CASSPPGQGGQYF. The CDR3 DNA sequence: TGTGCCAGCAGCCCCCCTGGACAGGGAGGGCAGTATTTT.

The V and J genes are TRBV6-5 and TRBJ2-3; D might be TRBD2 (5 bases). CDR3 length: 15 amino acids. Deletions cut 0 bases from V and 0 bases from J, with 7 bases between. CDR1 MNHEY and CDR2 SVGAGI come from the germline V gene. CDR3 in amino acids: CASSYSTGSTDTQYF. As DNA, the CDR3 is TGTGCCAGCAGTTACTCGACGGGGAGCACAGATACGCAGTATTTT.

This chain connects TRBV4-1 to TRBJ2-1, with TRBD1 matching 7 bases. The V gene's germline CDR1 is MGHRA and CDR2 YSYEKL. The CDR3 has 13 residues. V gave up 11 bases and J gave up 7 bases; unmatched junction bases: 11. The CDR3 is CAAGQALTNEQFF. CDR3 bases: TGCGCCGCCGGACAGGCCTTAACTAATGAGCAGTTCTTC.

In DNA form, the CDR3 reads TGTGCCAGCAACAATTGGGAGGTAGCGGGGGGCCAGTTCTTC. It encodes CASNNWEVAGGQFF. V is TRBV5-8 and J is TRBJ2-1, with TRBD2 matching 10 bases. After removal of 6 bases from V and 13 bases from J, the junction contained 13 bases not matched to a gene. Germline V CDR1 and CDR2: SGHTS, YDEGEE. The CDR3 is 14 residues long.

The CDR3 nucleotides are TGTGCCAGTAGCAGTATCGACAGGGTGGAGGGCTACACCTTC. Amino acids: CASSSIDRVEGYTF. J is TRBJ1-2 and V is TRBV19; TRBD1 agrees at 7 bases. Germline V gene data show CDR1 as LNHDA and CDR2 as SQIVND (reference sequence). There are 14 residues in the CDR3. After removal of 6 bases from V and 8 bases from J, the junction contained 12 bases not matched to a gene.